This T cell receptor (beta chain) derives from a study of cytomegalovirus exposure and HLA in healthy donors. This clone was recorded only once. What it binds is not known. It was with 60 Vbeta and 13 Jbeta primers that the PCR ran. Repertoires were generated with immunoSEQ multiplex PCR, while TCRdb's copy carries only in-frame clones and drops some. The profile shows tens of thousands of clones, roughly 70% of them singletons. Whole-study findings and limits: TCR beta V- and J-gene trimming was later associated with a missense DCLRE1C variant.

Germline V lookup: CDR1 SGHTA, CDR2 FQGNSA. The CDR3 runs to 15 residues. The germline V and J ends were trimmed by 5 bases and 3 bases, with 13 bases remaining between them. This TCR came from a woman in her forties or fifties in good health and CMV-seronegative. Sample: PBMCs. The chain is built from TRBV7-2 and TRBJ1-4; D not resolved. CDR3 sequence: CASSLEAASNEKLFF. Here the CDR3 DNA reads TGTGCCAGCAGCCTTGAGGCAGCCTCTAATGAAAAACTGTTTTTT. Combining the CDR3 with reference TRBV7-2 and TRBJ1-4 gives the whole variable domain GAGVSQSPSNKVTEKGKDVELRCDPISGHTALYWYRQSLGQGLEFLIYFQGNSAPDKSGLPSDRFSAERTGGSVSTLTIQRTQQEDSAVYLCASSLEAASNEKLFFGSGTQLSVL.